A single sample is the source of the 31 T cell receptor beta chains below, sequenced in a study of shared clonotypes between healthy human individuals. The table came from immunoSEQ multiplex PCR; TCRdb's copy has only in-frame clones and leaves some out. The sample consists of 2,500,000 or so clones, around 90% of them appearing once. The sample was naive CD4+ T cells from PBMCs. Subset of the sample: CD45RA+ positively selected. The origin of the receptors is a man aged 18 to 35 in good health. Some clones in this sample may be carry-over from other donors' samples.

About this clone: At the DNA level, this CDR3 is encoded by other sequences in the same sample as well. V and J are TRBV5-1 and TRBJ1-1; no reliable D call. Germline CDR1 reads SGHRS; CDR2 reads YFSETQ. CDR3 length equals 13 residues. Trimming stripped 4 bases from V and 3 bases from J, with 10 bases between. CDR3 DNA: TGCGCCAGCAGCCCTAGATTGGACACTGAAGCTTTCTTT. Amino acid sequence: CASSPRLDTEAFF.

The chain employs TRBV6-6 and TRBJ2-1; D may correspond to TRBD1 or TRBD2 (5 bases each). The V end was cut by 7 bases, the J end by 7 bases, with 14 bases between. Germline values: CDR1 MNHNY, CDR2 SVGAGI (reference sequence). The CDR3 is 13 residues long. CDR3 nucleotides: TGTGCCAGCACTAAACGGGGCGTGAATGAGCAGTTCTTC. Translated, it gives CASTKRGVNEQFF.

CDR3 in DNA: TGTGCCAGCAGCTTAGAGACAGGGTTGGGGACCGGGGAGCTGTTTTTT. Translating it yields CASSLETGLGTGELFF. The rearrangement links TRBV7-8 to TRBJ2-2, with 7 bases that match TRBD1. Trimming cost V 1 base and J 5 bases; bases outside gene matches: 7. Germline values: CDR1 SGHVS, CDR2 FQNEAQ. The CDR3 has 16 amino acids.

The CDR3 DNA is TGTGCCAGCAGTTACGGGGGTGGGACAGGGGGTTTCGAGCAGTACTTC. Translation: CASSYGGGTGGFEQYF. The gene calls are TRBV6-5 and TRBJ2-7; 11 bases are a match to TRBD1. With 2 bases clipped from V and 6 bases from J, the junction kept 9 bases outside the gene matches. The CDR3 runs to 16 residues. Looked up from germline, CDR1 is MNHEY and CDR2 is SVGAGI.

V is TRBV6-6 and J is TRBJ1-1; no firm D call. Germline V CDR1 and CDR2: MNHNY, SVGAGI (reference sequence). V lost 6 bases and J lost 1, with 9 bases in between. The CDR3 runs to 13 residues. The CDR3 DNA is TGTGCCAGCAGCCAAGGAGGGAACACTGAAGCTTTCTTT. The encoded protein is CASSQGGNTEAFF.

The rearrangement joins TRBV5-6 to TRBJ2-5, with 9 bases lining up with TRBD1. The DNA matches TRBJ2-7 better at its end, which makes the J call doubtful. The V gene's germline CDR1 is SGHDT and CDR2 YYEEEE. The CDR3 runs to 17 residues. The CDR3 coding sequence is TGTGCCAGCAGCTCGATCAACAGGGGGCTCTCAACCTACGAGCAGTACTTC. Amino acid sequence: CASSSINRGLSTYEQYF.

The chain has TRBV27 and TRBJ2-4, with a tentative D call TRBD2 (6 bases). The V gene lost 6 bases and the J gene lost 0 bases, with 18 bases spanning the gap. Germline assignment: CDR1 MNHEY and CDR2 SMNVEV (reference sequence). CDR3 length: 17 residues. CDR3 sequence reads: CASSPGWGELAKNIQYF. CDR3 in DNA: TGTGCCAGCAGCCCCGGATGGGGGGAACTAGCCAAAAACATTCAGTACTTC.

A single count supports this clone. The chain uses TRBV27 and TRBJ2-2; D may be TRBD1 or TRBD2 (5 bases each). The V end lost 7 bases, the J end lost 4 bases, and 13 bases lay between the germline ends. This CDR3 is built from 14 residues. CDR1 and CDR2 from the germline V gene are MNHEY and SMNVEV (reference sequence). Here the CDR3 DNA reads TGTGCCAGCAACGTTGGGGGTCGCACCGGGGAGCTGTTTTTT. Protein product: CASNVGGRTGELFF.

This clone was counted only a few times. Other DNA sequences in the sample encode the same CDR3. The V gene is TRBV30, the J gene TRBJ1-5; no clear D gene. V was cut by 0 bases and J by 2 bases, with 5 bases left in between. CDR1 is GTSNPN, CDR2 SVGIG, per germline (reference sequence). The CDR3 sequence is 13 residues long. CDR3 loop: CAWSVLGNQPQHF. The DNA for the CDR3 is TGTGCCTGGAGTGTCCTGGGCAATCAGCCCCAGCATTTT.

The chain has TRBV15 and TRBJ1-2; D gene unclear. Trimming removed 8 bases from V and 2 bases from J, with 15 bases in between. This CDR3 is 14 amino acids long. CDR1 is LNHNV and CDR2 is YYDKDF in the germline V gene (reference sequence). CDR3 nucleotides: TGTGCCACCGGCCGGGGTCCCCCGAACTATGGCTACACCTTC. It encodes CATGRGPPNYGYTF.

The genes are TRBV30 and TRBJ1-1; perhaps TRBD1 as D (6 bases). Germline CDR1 reads GTSNPN; CDR2 reads SVGIG (reference sequence). Trimming stripped 3 bases from V and 8 bases from J, with 10 bases between. CDR3 size: 11 residues. The DNA of the CDR3 is TGTGCCTGGAGAAGGACAGCCGAAGCTTTCTTT. Protein sequence: CAWRRTAEAFF.

The chain is built from TRBV5-4 and TRBJ2-7; possible D gene TRBD2, 6 bases. Deletions cut 1 base from V and 6 bases from J, with 17 bases between. Germline CDR1 and CDR2: SGHNT and YYREEE (reference sequence). The CDR3 extends over 15 amino acids. This CDR3 reads CASSLLGGDRSEQYF. In nucleotides, the CDR3 is TGTGCCAGCAGCTTGTTAGGAGGGGACCGCTCCGAGCAGTACTTC.

The rearrangement links TRBV7-9 to TRBJ2-3; D ambiguous. Germline V gives CDR1 SEHNR, CDR2 FQNEAQ (reference sequence). The CDR3 runs 13 residues. Trimming left V 2 bases short and J 6 bases short, with 9 bases between. In nucleotides, the CDR3 is TGTGCCAGCAGCTTACTGGGTCTTGATACGCAGTATTTT. It codes for CASSLLGLDTQYF.

This clone was recorded only once. V is TRBV28 and J is TRBJ2-1, with D perhaps TRBD2 (6 bases). The CDR3 extends over 13 amino acids. The germline CDR1 and CDR2 sequences are MDHEN and SYDVKM. Trimming took off 3 bases at V and 8 bases at J, with 11 bases between the two ends. The CDR3 sequence is CASSFGGFYEQFF. The CDR3 DNA is TGTGCCAGCAGTTTCGGAGGGTTTTATGAGCAGTTCTTC.

V is TRBV15 and J is TRBJ2-1; D is unresolved. CDR3 length equals 15 residues. Germline CDR1 reads LNHNV; CDR2 reads YYDKDF (reference sequence). V was shortened by 1 base and J by 4 bases, with 11 bases between the two germline ends. The CDR3 spells CATSRGASGYNEQFF. The CDR3 nucleotides read TGTGCCACCAGCAGAGGAGCTAGTGGGTACAATGAGCAGTTCTTC. The full variable domain, rest sourced from reference TRBV15 and TRBJ2-1, is DAMVIQNPRYQVTQFGKPVTLSCSQTLNHNVMYWYQQKSSQAPKLLFHYYDKDFNNEADTPDNFQSRRPNTSFCFLDIRSPGLGDTAMYLCATSRGASGYNEQFFGPGTRLTVL.

The rearrangement links TRBV5-1 to TRBJ2-7; D may be TRBD2 (5 bases). In germline, CDR1 is SGHRS, CDR2 YFSETQ. The V end was cut by 0 bases, the J end by 2 bases, with 12 bases between. The length of the CDR3 is 15 residues. Written as DNA, the CDR3 is TGCGCCAGCAGCTTGGTTAGTCGGGGAACCTACGAGCAGTACTTC. This gives the protein CASSLVSRGTYEQYF.

Of note for this clone: One junction end does not reproduce the germline sequence, and a read error may be involved. The CDR3 loop reads CASRADSSNAYRYTF. The CDR3 DNA follows: TGTGCCAGCAGGGCCGACAGTTCCAACGCCTATCGCTACACCTTC. The chain joins TRBV5-4 to TRBJ1-2; D may be TRBD1 (5 bases). There are 15 residues in the CDR3. Germline loops: CDR1 SGHNT, CDR2 YYREEE (reference sequence).

This chain connects TRBV27 to TRBJ1-4; no clear D. Trimming took 2 bases from V and 10 from J, leaving 11 bases between them. Germline CDR1 is MNHEY and CDR2 is SMNVEV (reference sequence). CDR3 length: 13 residues. CDR3 sequence: CASSLIGGRKLFF. In DNA form, the CDR3 reads TGTGCCAGCAGTTTAATAGGAGGGAGAAAACTGTTTTTT.

As DNA, the CDR3 is TGTGCCAGCAGTCGGGACCTGTACTATGGCTACACCTTC. Translating it yields CASSRDLYYGYTF. This rearrangement joins TRBV2 to TRBJ1-2; D perhaps matches TRBD1 (5 bases). The CDR3 length is 13 residues. CDR1 SNHLY and CDR2 FYNNEI come from the germline V gene. V was trimmed by 5 bases and J by 3 bases, leaving 10 bases between them. Supplemented by reference TRBV2 and TRBJ1-2, the full variable domain reads EPEVTQTPSHQVTQMGQEVILRCVPISNHLYFYWYRQILGQKVEFLVSFYNNEISEKSEIFDDQFSVERPDGSNFTLKIRSTKLEDSAMYFCASSRDLYYGYTFGSGTRLTVV.

In regard to this clone: Other DNA sequences from this sample encode an identical CDR3 as well. The genes are TRBV7-2 and TRBJ1-5; D not certain. V lost 3 bases to trimming and J lost 4 bases, with 4 bases between them. The CDR3 totals 12 residues. Germline V lookup: CDR1 SGHTA, CDR2 FQGNSA. As DNA, the CDR3 is TGTGCCAGCAGCTTGATAAATCAGCCCCAGCATTTT. Residues: CASSLINQPQHF.

The rearrangement uses TRBV5-6 and TRBJ2-3, with D unresolved. The CDR3 contains 13 residues. Trimming shortened V by 5 bases and J by 6 bases, and 13 bases separated the two germline ends. The germline gives CDR1 SGHDT, CDR2 YYEEEE. The CDR3 sequence: CASRITAADTQYF. In DNA, the CDR3 is TGTGCCAGCAGGATTACCGCAGCGGATACGCAGTATTTT.

Comment on this clone: At one end, the junction sequence differs from germline, possibly due to a read error. This chain links TRBV7-2 with TRBJ2-1, with TRBD2 identical over 11 bases. This CDR3 spans 15 amino acids. CDR1 is SGHTA and CDR2 is FQGNSA in the germline V gene. The CDR3 spells CASRLAGGPYNEQFF. The CDR3 DNA is TGTGCCAGCAGATTAGCGGGAGGGCCCTACAATGAGCAGTTCTTC.

V and J are TRBV27 and TRBJ2-4; D remains unclear. Germline values: CDR1 MNHEY, CDR2 SMNVEV (reference sequence). The CDR3 runs to 17 residues. V was trimmed by 5 bases and J by 7 bases, leaving 24 bases between them. The CDR3 DNA follows: TGTGCCAGCAGTAAATCCTTCGCGGCCTGGGGTCCCAACATTCAGTACTTC. Its translation: CASSKSFAAWGPNIQYF.

The chain uses TRBV29-1 and TRBJ2-7; D possibly corresponds to TRBD2 (5 bases). The CDR3 runs 12 residues. Germline CDR1 SQVTM, CDR2 ANQGSEA. V was clipped by 3 bases and J by 4 bases, with 10 bases between them. CDR3 sequence reads: CSVDRGGYEQYF. The CDR3 region has the DNA TGCAGCGTTGACCGGGGTGGGTACGAGCAGTACTTC.

CDR3 loop: CASSPTANTEAFF. The DNA for the CDR3 is TGTGCCAGCAGCCCCACCGCGAACACTGAAGCTTTCTTT. The V call is TRBV6-5, the J call TRBJ1-1; D ambiguous. Between the trimmed V and J ends, which lost 6 bases and 1 base, there was a span of 9 bases. The CDR3 covers 13 residues. Germline CDR1 and CDR2: MNHEY and SVGAGI.

The chain couples TRBV5-1 to TRBJ1-4, with TRBD1 identical over 8 bases. Germline V gene lookup returns CDR1 SGHRS and CDR2 YFSETQ. V lost 1 base to trimming and J lost 7 bases; unmatched junction nucleotides: 9. This CDR3 has 16 amino acids. The DNA of the CDR3 is TGCGCCAGCAGCTTGACAGGGGGAGCGGTTGCTGAAAAACTGTTTTTT. Translation: CASSLTGGAVAEKLFF.

V is TRBV10-1 and J is TRBJ2-3; no definite D call. The CDR3 extends over 14 amino acids. V was shortened by 6 bases and J by 2 bases, with 12 bases between the two germline ends. From germline, CDR1 is WNHNN and CDR2 SYGVQD (reference sequence). In DNA, the CDR3 is TGCGCCAGCAGCCCCCGGCCAACCACAGATACGCAGTATTTT. Amino acids: CASSPRPTTDTQYF.

The chain combines TRBV2 with TRBJ1-5; D is undetermined. With 4 bases removed from V and 7 bases from J, the gap between germline ends came to 11 bases. Germline CDR1 and CDR2: SNHLY and FYNNEI. The CDR3 has 13 residues. The CDR3 loop is CASSGGGEQPQHF. CDR3 in DNA: TGTGCCAGCAGTGGGGGTGGGGAGCAGCCCCAGCATTTT.

CDR3 bases: TGTGCCACCCGACGGGATACTGAAGCTTTCTTT. This encodes CATRRDTEAFF. The genes are TRBV19 and TRBJ1-1, with D uncertain. V was trimmed by 10 bases and J by 5 bases, leaving 11 bases between them. This CDR3 has 11 residues. Germline CDR1 and CDR2: LNHDA and SQIVND (reference sequence).

The J gene is TRBJ1-5, the V gene TRBV21-1. TRBV21-1 is recorded as a pseudogene. The CDR3 contains 16 residues. The CDR3 bases are TGTGCCAGCAGGCGTAGGATACATTGGCATCATCAGCCCCAGCATTTT. Translated, it gives CASRRRIHWHHQPQHF.

The chain uses TRBV10-3 and TRBJ2-2; 11 positions match TRBD2. The CDR3 contains 15 residues. Germline V gene lookup returns CDR1 ENHRY and CDR2 SYGVKD. The V gene end was trimmed by 10 bases and the J gene end by 7 bases; junction bases not matched to a gene: 11. The CDR3 protein is CATSALAGEGGELFF. CDR3 bases: TGTGCCACCAGCGCACTAGCGGGAGAGGGCGGGGAGCTGTTTTTT.